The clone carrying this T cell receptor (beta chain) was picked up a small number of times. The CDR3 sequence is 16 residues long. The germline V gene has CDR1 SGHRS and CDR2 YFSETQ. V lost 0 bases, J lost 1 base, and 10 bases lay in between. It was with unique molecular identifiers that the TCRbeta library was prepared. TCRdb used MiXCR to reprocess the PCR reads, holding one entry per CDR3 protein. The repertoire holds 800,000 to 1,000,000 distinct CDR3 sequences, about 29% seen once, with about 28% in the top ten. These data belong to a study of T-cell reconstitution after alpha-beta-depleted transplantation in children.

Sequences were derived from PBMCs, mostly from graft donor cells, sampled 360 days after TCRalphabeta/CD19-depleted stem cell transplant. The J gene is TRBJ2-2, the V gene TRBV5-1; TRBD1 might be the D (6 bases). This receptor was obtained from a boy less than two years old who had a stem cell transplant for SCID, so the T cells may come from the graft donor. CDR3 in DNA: TGCGCCAGCAGCTTGGGTCCGACAGGGAACACCGGGGAGCTGTTTTTT. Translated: CASSLGPTGNTGELFF.